These T cell receptor beta chains were read from a single sample in a study of human T cells and chemical hapten exposure. A single record per CDR3 protein comes from TCRdb applying MiXCR to the RACE reads. The data hold 150,000 to 200,000 distinct CDR3 sequences, with approximately 20% observed a single time. The sequencing used whole blood, collected in connection with sensitization to the hapten diphenylcyclopropenone (DPC). The receptors were gathered from a woman aged 45-65 years with alopecia areata. Some clones in this sample may be carry-over from other donors' samples. The CDR3 runs from the conserved cysteine through the conserved F or W. The order of the fields is V gene, J gene, D gene, clone size, CDR3 protein, CDR3 DNA. D genes are given only for firm matches. Size is stated for part of the rows, as once, few or many counts, or as a class when the clone is expanded.

TRBV29-1	TRBJ2-3	-	many	CSVKPGTDTQYF	TGCAGCGTTAAACCAGGCACAGATACGCAGTATTTT
TRBV29-1	TRBJ2-3	-	-	CSVVGGATDTQYF	TGCAGCGTTGTGGGGGGTGCGACAGATACGCAGTATTTT
TRBV6-4	TRBJ1-1	-	few	CASSSDYGSMNTEAFF	TGTGCCAGCAGCTCGGACTACGGCAGCATGAACACTGAAGCTTTCTTT
TRBV5-1	TRBJ2-1	-	many	CASSSHRSYNEQFF	TGCGCCAGCAGCAGTCACAGGTCCTACAATGAGCAGTTCTTC
TRBV7-9	TRBJ1-1	-	few	CASSLGQETEAFF	TGTGCCAGCAGCTTAGGGCAGGAAACTGAAGCTTTCTTT
TRBV2	TRBJ2-1	-	few	CASSPLTSYNEQFF	TGTGCCAGCAGTCCATTGACTAGCTACAATGAGCAGTTCTTC
TRBV20-1	TRBJ1-5	TRBD1	-	CSASRGWGNQPQHF	TGCAGTGCTAGCAGGGGGTGGGGCAATCAGCCCCAGCATTTT
TRBV4-2	TRBJ2-3	TRBD2	-	CASSGTGTTLITDTQYF	TGTGCCAGCAGCGGGACCGGGACTACCCTTATCACAGATACGCAGTATTTT
TRBV6-5	TRBJ2-1	TRBD2	-	CASSYGTSGYNEQFF	TGTGCCAGCAGTTACGGTACTAGCGGGTACAATGAGCAGTTCTTC
TRBV29-1	TRBJ2-7	-	-	CSVRDTPYEQYF	TGCAGCGTGAGGGACACCCCCTACGAGCAGTACTTC
TRBV5-1	TRBJ2-5	TRBD2	few	CASSALGLAGETQYF	TGCGCCAGCAGCGCGCTGGGACTAGCGGGGGAGACCCAGTACTTC
TRBV19	TRBJ1-5	-	many	CASSIDGRGHQPQHF	TGTGCCAGTAGTATAGATGGGAGGGGACATCAGCCCCAGCATTTT
TRBV3-1	TRBJ2-3	-	-	CASSKRTSQFSTDTQYF	TGTGCCAGCAGCAAACGGACTTCCCAGTTTAGCACAGATACGCAGTATTTT
TRBV12-3/TRBV12-4	TRBJ2-7	TRBD2	few	CASRQGLAGNYEQYF	TGTGCCAGCAGGCAGGGACTAGCGGGGAACTACGAGCAGTACTTC
TRBV5-1	TRBJ2-7	TRBD1	-	CASSPSGTALYEQYF	TGCGCCAGCAGCCCCTCCGGGACAGCTCTCTACGAGCAGTACTTC
TRBV29-1	TRBJ2-1	TRBD2	-	CSVEGGKTDEQFF	TGCAGCGTTGAGGGAGGGAAAACGGATGAGCAGTTCTTC
TRBV20-1	TRBJ2-3	-	few	CSARAPPFLDTQYF	TGCAGTGCTAGGGCCCCCCCGTTTCTGGATACGCAGTATTTT
TRBV5-1	TRBJ2-5	TRBD1	-	CASRTPRDSLQETQYF	TGCGCCAGCAGAACTCCAAGGGACAGCCTACAAGAGACCCAGTACTTC
TRBV29-1	TRBJ2-2	TRBD2	-	CSVASGTNTGELFF	TGCAGCGTTGCTAGCGGGACGAACACCGGGGAGCTGTTTTTT
TRBV27	TRBJ1-2	-	many	CASRREDYGYTF	TGTGCCAGCAGGCGGGAGGACTATGGCTACACCTTC
TRBV11-2	TRBJ1-3	-	-	CASSLGYSGNTIYF	TGTGCCAGCAGCTTAGGGTACTCTGGAAACACCATATATTTT
TRBV20-1	TRBJ1-2	-	many	CSARSEGRKVYGYTF	TGCAGTGCTAGATCAGAGGGGAGGAAAGTCTATGGCTACACCTTC
TRBV9	TRBJ2-1	-	many	CASSVGLAEGVKQFF	TGTGCCAGCAGCGTAGGGTTAGCGGAGGGGGTAAAGCAGTTCTTC
TRBV20-1	TRBJ1-4	-	-	CSAFALGLEKLFF	TGCAGTGCCTTCGCATTGGGACTTGAAAAACTGTTTTTT
TRBV24-1	TRBJ2-1	TRBD1	-	CATSAARGTGDNEQFF	TGTGCCACCAGTGCCGCTAGAGGGACAGGGGACAATGAGCAGTTCTTC
TRBV7-9	TRBJ2-3	TRBD2	-	CASSLLSSGSPDTQYF	TGTGCCAGCAGCTTATTATCTAGCGGGAGCCCAGATACGCAGTATTTT
TRBV5-1	TRBJ2-5	-	few	CASSFPGKGPAETQYF	TGCGCCAGCAGCTTCCCTGGGAAGGGGCCCGCTGAGACCCAGTACTTC
TRBV7-9	TRBJ2-3	TRBD1	few	CASTDREDTQYF	TGTGCCAGCACCGACAGGGAAGATACGCAGTATTTT
TRBV5-1	TRBJ2-7	TRBD2	-	CASSKGTSGSGEQYF	TGCGCCAGCAGCAAGGGCACTAGCGGGAGTGGAGAGCAGTACTTC
TRBV28	TRBJ1-3	TRBD1	-	CASTDPTGPGNTIYF	TGTGCCAGCACCGATCCGACAGGGCCTGGAAACACCATATATTTT
TRBV3-1	TRBJ2-7	TRBD2	-	CASSQGREGYEQYF	TGTGCCAGCAGCCAGGGGCGGGAGGGTTACGAGCAGTACTTC
TRBV21-1	TRBJ1-2	-	-	CASSLRGPVYGYTF	TGTGCCAGCAGCTTAAGGGGGCCGGTCTATGGCTACACCTTC
TRBV20-1	TRBJ2-7	-	medium-sized	CSARDRQGGGTYEQYF	TGCAGTGCTAGGGACCGACAGGGAGGAGGTACCTACGAGCAGTACTTC
TRBV18	TRBJ1-5	-	-	CASSPGVGNQPQHF	TGTGCCAGCTCACCAGGGGTTGGCAATCAGCCCCAGCATTTT
TRBV5-5	TRBJ2-3	-	-	CASRRDIYRADTQYF	TGTGCCAGCAGAAGGGACATATATCGCGCAGATACGCAGTATTTT
TRBV6-1	TRBJ2-3	-	-	CASRVNTDTQYF	TGTGCCAGCAGGGTGAACACAGATACGCAGTATTTT
TRBV24-1	TRBJ2-1	TRBD2	-	CATSDPGLAGGGSYNEQFF	TGTGCCACCAGTGACCCGGGACTAGCGGGAGGGGGATCCTACAATGAGCAGTTCTTC
TRBV6-4	TRBJ2-2	-	once	CASSEVENTGELFF	TGTGCCAGCAGTGAAGTAGAGAACACCGGGGAGCTGTTTTTT
TRBV29-1	TRBJ2-1	TRBD1	-	CSAATGANEQFF	TGCAGCGCTGCGACAGGGGCCAATGAGCAGTTCTTC
TRBV5-1	TRBJ2-1	-	-	CASSLAGRGNEQFF	TGCGCCAGCAGCTTGGCAGGCAGGGGAAATGAGCAGTTCTTC
TRBV29-1	TRBJ1-2	-	few	CSVTYDRLTTF	TGCAGCGTTACCTACGACAGGTTGACCACCTTC
TRBV11-2	TRBJ2-2	TRBD1	few	CASSWGQGNTGELFF	TGTGCCAGCAGCTGGGGACAGGGCAACACCGGGGAGCTGTTTTTT